This TCR beta chain is drawn from a study of identifying expanded T cells in peripheral blood. Findings of the study overall: About 1.3 clones differed between technical replicates, versus around 15 and 19 over time. Variance in clone template counts between two-week samples significantly increased with total template count across all healthy donors.

Per the germline V gene, CDR1 is SGHDN and CDR2 is FVKESK. V was pared by 0 bases and J by 6 bases, with 6 bases between. The CDR3 consists of 13 residues. Collection occurred without any documented infections or immune events in donors. Assay used: immunoSEQ multiplex PCR; TCRdb lists only in-frame clones, some missing. The sample lists 100,000 to 150,000 clones; around four fifths were seen once. A single count supports this clone. As yet, its antigen is unknown. The sequencing input was blood. The chain links TRBV14 to TRBJ2-1; D is unresolved. The clonotype was recovered from a person aged 18 to 70 in good health. Here the CDR3 reads CASSQDWANEQFF. DNA of the CDR3: TGTGCCAGCAGCCAAGATTGGGCCAATGAGCAGTTCTTC. Based on the CDR3 plus reference TRBV14 and TRBJ2-1, the full variable domain is EAGVTQFPSHSVIEKGQTVTLRCDPISGHDNLYWYRRVMGKEIKFLLHFVKESKQDESGMPNNRFLAERTGGTYSTLKVQPAELEDSGVYFCASSQDWANEQFFGPGTRLTVL.